This TCR beta chain came from a study of blood T cell repertoires in COVID-19 (dated by TCRdb to about 2020). Background on the whole study: The collaborator samples originated in the United States, Italy and Spain and spanned the acute and convalescent phases of COVID-19. A freely available public database, intended as a resource for researchers studying the immune response to SARS-CoV-2, is where the repertoires were released. Deeply sampled blood TCRbeta repertoires from subjects exposed to, actively infected with, or recovered from COVID-19 were included in the dataset. Samples came from the ongoing ImmuneRACE study (first 160 participants) plus 1,254 subjects from 6 global collaborators. Nearly every sample came with metadata listing a de-identified subject ID, COVID-19 status, age in years and sex. The prospective study material was composed of cDNA or gDNA derived from T cells, B-cell-depleted T cells, or PBMCs. HLA class I and class II types, where available, came from metadata supplied by the sample provider rather than from assay-based typing. Broad study findings and their caveats: How much clinical and demographic metadata was included differed by source and by participant, and the metadata was provided uncurated.

The CDR3 runs 15 amino acids, cysteine and phenylalanine included. Only the CDR3 portion is preserved as DNA: 45 bases, with reading frame beginning at the first base. After removal of 0 bases from V and 2 bases from J, the junction retains 3 bases not matched to a gene. The CDR1 and CDR2 encoded by the germline V gene are SGHRS and YFSETQ. Whole blood was collected in K2EDTA tubes by collaborating institutions according to the institutions' own protocols. Collaborator samples were shipped for TCRbeta analysis as frozen whole blood, isolated PBMCs, or DNA extracted from either sample type. Points on this clone: The specificity of this receptor is unknown. No base quality values were provided; no much bigger clone lies one nucleotide off.

The immunoSEQ Assay, a bias-controlled multiplex PCR, was used to amplify TCRbeta CDR3 regions from genomic DNA. As for the original processing: The number of nucleated cells in each sample was estimated by amplification of reference gene primers within the assay. To quantify the absolute abundance of each unique TCRbeta CDR3 rearrangement, sequence reads were collapsed and filtered. For each sample, productive Simpson clonality was calculated as the square root of Simpson's diversity index over productive rearrangements. In TCRdb, the immuneACCESS table is reduced to in-frame sequences with V and J assigned. These tables do not hold every clone; where another copy was compared, an unresolved V gene accounts for under half, and the others remain unexplained. V and J calls and clone size are as listed in that table; D and trimming were resolved from the DNA. The sample yields about 210,000 clones; about 80% were counted once. The ten top clones hold roughly 2.6% of the sample.

The chain couples TRBV5-1 to TRBJ1-1, and TRBD1 matches 8 of the central bases. This TCR was sampled from a woman in her forties with active or convalescent COVID-19. Sequenced input: peripheral blood. The CDR3 loop reads CASSLAAGGNTEAFF. Here is the DNA: TGCGCCAGCAGCTTGGCCGCAGGGGGCAACACTGAAGCTTTCTTT.